Sequencing of this T cell receptor beta chain was carried out in a study of monozygotic twins with inflammatory bowel disease. Study-wide points: A single strong clonotype or signal linked to IBD was not supported. IBD patients, compared with healthy twins, shared fewer clonotypes with others (especially with disease activity).

Donors each contributed one blood sample measuring around 2.5 ml. Regarding this clonotype: Its cognate antigen is unknown.

Germline-derived CDR1 and CDR2 are ENHRY and SYGVKD. The CDR3 contains 14 residues. TCRdb reprocessed the 5' RACE reads and stores each CDR3 protein as one record, lacking DNA. The listing contains some 99,000 distinct CDR3 sequences. The V and J genes are TRBV10-3 and TRBJ2-3. The specimen sequenced was blood. This clonotype originated in a human donor with ulcerative colitis or Crohn's disease, or a healthy co-twin of an affected twin (not recorded which). The CDR3 protein is CAISEFGGTDTQYF.